The 31 T cell receptor beta chains given below trace back to one sample, sequenced in a study of blood T cell repertoires in COVID-19. Sequenced by immunoSEQ multiplex PCR; TCRdb stores in-frame clones only, minus some. This sample carries fewer than 300,000 clones, 88% of them seen once, and the ten largest clones take approximately 1.2%. Sequenced sample: PBMCs or T cells enriched from blood (not recorded which). The receptor set was obtained from a woman between 40 and 50 years old with acute COVID-19.

This chain links TRBV27 with TRBJ1-5; perhaps TRBD1 as D (5 bases). CDR1 and CDR2 (germline): MNHEY, SMNVEV (reference sequence). V lost 4 bases and J lost 7, with 8 bases in between. This CDR3 is built from 12 residues. The CDR3 reads CASSWRGQPQHF. CDR3 DNA: TGTGCCAGCAGTTGGAGGGGCCAGCCCCAGCATTTT.

A single count supports this clone. The chain carries TRBV10-3 and TRBJ1-1; 9 positions agree with TRBD1. This CDR3 has 15 residues. Germline V lookup: CDR1 ENHRY, CDR2 SYGVKD. The ends lost 0 bases at V and 4 bases at J; junction bases unmatched: 3. CDR3 nucleotides: TGTGCCATCAGTGAGTCGACAGGGGGGATCACTGAAGCTTTCTTT. Its protein is CAISESTGGITEAFF.

The DNA of the CDR3 is TGCGCCAGCAGCGTTACAGGGGGCGATGGCTACACCTTC. It translates to CASSVTGGDGYTF. The V and J genes are TRBV5-1 and TRBJ1-2, with 9 nucleotides matching TRBD1. Germline-derived CDR1 and CDR2 are SGHRS and YFSETQ. Unmatched junction bases numbered 4, after V lost 4 bases and J lost 6 bases. The CDR3 consists of 13 residues.

The chain recombines TRBV7-8 with TRBJ1-6; D possibly corresponds to TRBD1 (6 bases). The germline V and J ends were trimmed by 0 bases and 8 bases, with 14 bases remaining between them. The CDR3 loop spans 16 amino acids. Germline CDR1 is SGHVS and CDR2 is FQNEAQ. The CDR3 nucleotides are TGTGCCAGCAGCTTAGCGCGAGGACAGAGGCATTCACCCCTCCACTTT. Protein product: CASSLARGQRHSPLHF.

The V gene is TRBV5-1, the J gene TRBJ2-6; D might be TRBD2 (5 bases). Germline V CDR1 and CDR2: SGHRS, YFSETQ. Trimming cost V 5 bases and J 0 bases, with 9 bases left between them. The CDR3 has 15 residues. CDR3 coding DNA: TGCGCCAGCAGAGCGGACGGCTCTGGGGCCAACGTCCTGACTTTC. This encodes CASRADGSGANVLTF.

The chain uses TRBV28 and TRBJ2-1; TRBD2 is a possible D gene (5 bases). The CDR3 length is 13 residues. The germline gives CDR1 MDHEN, CDR2 SYDVKM. Trimming removed 4 bases at V and 3 bases at J, with 7 bases between. DNA for the CDR3: TGTGCCAGCAGTTCGGACTTCTACAATGAGCAGTTCTTC. Translation gives CASSSDFYNEQFF.

V gene TRBV12-3 or TRBV12-4 combines with J gene TRBJ1-6, with D uncertain. The CDR3 has 13 residues. With 6 bases removed from V and 8 bases from J, the gap between germline ends came to 11 bases. The CDR3 DNA sequence: TGTGCCAGCAGACGACTCCGGGATTCACCCCTCCACTTT. Encoded protein: CASRRLRDSPLHF.

The chain uses TRBV4-1 and TRBJ2-3, with D possibly matching TRBD1 (5 bases). CDR3 length: 14 amino acids. The V and J ends lost 4 bases and 8 bases respectively, with 16 bases between them. Looked up from germline, CDR1 is MGHRA and CDR2 is YSYEKL. CDR3 protein: CASSPLSPQGTQYF. CDR3 DNA sequence: TGCGCCAGCAGCCCGCTTAGCCCGCAGGGTACGCAGTATTTT.

V and J are TRBV5-5 and TRBJ2-4; D gene uncertain. The CDR3 consists of 13 residues. Trimming stripped 4 bases from V and 5 bases from J, with 10 bases between. Germline CDR1 reads SGHKS; CDR2 reads YYEKEE (reference sequence). The CDR3 coding sequence is TGTGCCAGCAGCCAGAACACGCAAAACATTCAGTACTTC. It specifies CASSQNTQNIQYF.

V gene TRBV10-1 combines with J gene TRBJ2-2; possible D gene TRBD2, 6 bases. The CDR3 totals 14 residues. V gave up 8 bases and J gave up 5 bases, with 15 bases separating them. Germline lookup yields CDR1 WNHNN and CDR2 SYGVQD (reference sequence). The DNA of the CDR3 is TGCGCCAGCTCCGGACCCCGGGAGACCGGGGAGCTGTTTTTT. It is translated as CASSGPRETGELFF.

The chain combines TRBV11-3 with TRBJ2-3; 11 bases are shared with TRBD2. Trimming at V came to 5 bases and at J to 6 bases, leaving 4 bases not matched to a gene. The CDR3 has 14 residues. Germline CDR1 reads SGHNT; CDR2 reads YENEEA. The CDR3 coding sequence is TGTGCCAGCAGCCCGAGGACTAGCGGGGATACGCAGTATTTT. This encodes CASSPRTSGDTQYF.

This clone was detected a few times. V is TRBV7-2 and J is TRBJ2-1, with 8 bases that match TRBD1. CDR1 and CDR2 from the germline V gene are SGHTA and FQGNSA. V was pared by 5 bases and J by 15 bases, with 9 bases of the junction left unmatched. The CDR3 consists of 12 residues. CDR3: CASSTQGARRFF. In nucleotides, the CDR3 is TGTGCCAGCAGCACGCAGGGGGCGCGTCGGTTCTTC.

The genes are TRBV27 and TRBJ1-4, with 9 bases aligning to TRBD1. J lost 8 bases, V lost 5 bases, and 6 bases had no gene match. The CDR3 runs 14 residues. The germline CDR1 and CDR2 sequences are MNHEY and SMNVEV (reference sequence). The CDR3 DNA follows: TGTGCCAGCAGTGGCGTAGGACAGGGGGAAAAACTGTTTTTT. Translating it yields CASSGVGQGEKLFF.

The chain employs TRBV12-3 or TRBV12-4 and TRBJ1-2; TRBD1 agrees at 8 bases. The CDR3 sequence is 13 residues long. J lost 8 bases, V lost 6 bases, and 8 bases had no gene match. The CDR3 DNA reads as TGTGCCAGCAGAGAAGACAGGGACAGGGGCTACACCTTC. Its translation is CASREDRDRGYTF.

CDR3 sequence: CAISDPDRGTNTEAFF. In nucleotides, the CDR3 is TGTGCCATCAGTGACCCGGACAGGGGGACGAACACTGAAGCTTTCTTT. The genes are TRBV10-3 and TRBJ1-1; 10 positions match TRBD1. This CDR3 contains 16 residues. Per the germline V gene, CDR1 is ENHRY and CDR2 is SYGVKD. The V and J ends lost 3 bases and 1 base, in that order; junction bases with no gene match: 5.

CDR3 DNA sequence: TGTGCCATCAAACGGACAGGCCCACACGCGAACACCGGGGAGCTGTTTTTT. Its protein product is CAIKRTGPHANTGELFF. The J gene is TRBJ2-2, the V gene TRBV10-3; 7 nucleotides line up with TRBD1. Unmatched junction bases numbered 11, after V lost 7 bases and J lost 0 bases. Germline CDR1 reads ENHRY; CDR2 reads SYGVKD. This CDR3 is built from 17 residues.

The chain has TRBV2 and TRBJ2-1; D uncertain. V gave up 7 bases and J gave up 1 base, with 14 bases separating them. Per germline, CDR1 SNHLY and CDR2 FYNNEI. The CDR3 runs 15 residues. The CDR3 DNA follows: TGTGCCAGCACCCCGATTGGCGGATCCTACAATGAGCAGTTCTTC. Protein: CASTPIGGSYNEQFF.

This chain uses TRBV28 with TRBJ1-5; D is unclear. The CDR3 sequence is 15 residues long. Trimming removed 5 bases at V and 0 bases at J, with 11 bases between. Per the germline V gene, CDR1 is MDHEN and CDR2 is SYDVKM. The CDR3 DNA sequence: TGTGCCAGCAGTAATCCCCGGGTTAGCAATCAGCCCCAGCATTTT. Protein: CASSNPRVSNQPQHF.

This clone was counted a few times. The chain uses TRBV3-1 (or the pseudogene TRBV3-2) and TRBJ2-4; 8 bases line up with TRBD2. CDR1 is LGHDT, CDR2 YNNKEL, per germline (reference sequence). The CDR3 extends over 18 amino acids. V was pared by 1 base and J by 0 bases, with 8 bases of the junction left unmatched. The CDR3 spells CASSQGVWLAGAKNIQYF. The DNA of the CDR3 is TGTGCCAGCAGCCAAGGGGTCTGGCTAGCGGGAGCCAAAAACATTCAGTACTTC.

The V and J genes are TRBV7-6 and TRBJ2-6; the match to TRBD2 covers 15 bases. V gave up 0 bases and J gave up 1 base; unmatched junction bases: 4. Germline V gives CDR1 SGHVS, CDR2 FNYEAQ. The CDR3 runs 20 residues. Here the CDR3 reads CASSLATGTSGRSGANVLTF. CDR3 DNA sequence: TGTGCCAGCAGCTTAGCGACTGGGACTAGCGGGAGGTCTGGGGCCAACGTCCTGACTTTC.

This clone appeared a single time. The V and J genes are TRBV24-1 and TRBJ2-3; 11 nucleotides align to TRBD2. The CDR3 loop spans 17 amino acids. The germline V gene has CDR1 KGHDR and CDR2 SFDVKD. With V trimmed by 3 bases and J by 4 bases, 8 bases remained unmatched. The CDR3, as DNA: TGTGCCACCAGTGATGTCGGATATAGCGGGAGGGCAGATACGCAGTATTTT. This encodes CATSDVGYSGRADTQYF.

The gene calls are TRBV6-5 and TRBJ1-2; D is unclear. This CDR3 region has 16 residues. Trimming stripped 0 bases from V and 4 bases from J, with 15 bases between. CDR1 is MNHEY and CDR2 is SVGAGI in the germline V gene. The CDR3 is CASSYSRLGPGYGYTF. As DNA, the CDR3 is TGTGCCAGCAGTTACTCTAGACTAGGGCCGGGCTATGGCTACACCTTC.

The sample holds a few counts of this clone. The chain links TRBV7-6 to TRBJ2-7; D perhaps matches TRBD2 (5 bases). The V end lost 5 bases, the J end lost 7 bases, and 18 bases lay between the germline ends. Germline CDR1 and CDR2: SGHVS and FNYEAQ. This CDR3 spans 14 amino acids. CDR3 loop: CASSPTGVLGEQYF. The CDR3 DNA reads as TGTGCCAGCAGCCCAACCGGGGTCCTAGGGGAGCAGTACTTC.

The chain carries TRBV6-5 and TRBJ1-2; D gene ambiguous. The CDR3 totals 11 residues. V lost 6 bases and J lost 7, with 9 bases in between. Germline V gene lookup returns CDR1 MNHEY and CDR2 SVGAGI. CDR3 residues: CASRTSPGYTF. CDR3 DNA sequence: TGTGCCAGCAGGACAAGCCCTGGCTACACCTTC.

This chain joins TRBV11-3 and TRBJ1-6; D uncertain. The CDR3 covers 14 residues. CDR1 and CDR2 (germline): SGHNT, YENEEA. Trimming took 1 base from V and 4 from J, leaving 5 bases between them. This CDR3 is CASSLGQYNSPLHF. The CDR3 DNA reads as TGTGCCAGCAGCTTAGGGCAGTATAATTCACCCCTCCACTTT.

The V call is TRBV15, the J call TRBJ2-1, with TRBD2 matching over 14 bases. The CDR3 sequence is 14 residues long. V dropped 4 bases and J dropped 10; count of bases not matched to a gene: 3. Germline V lookup: CDR1 LNHNV, CDR2 YYDKDF (reference sequence). DNA for the CDR3: TGTGCCACCAGCACCCGGACTAGCGGGAGGGAGCAGTTCTTC. Translated: CATSTRTSGREQFF.

The chain is built from TRBV9 and TRBJ1-1, with a tentative D call TRBD1 (6 bases). The CDR3 has 13 amino acids. CDR1 SGDLS and CDR2 YYNGEE come from the germline V gene. Deletions cut 4 bases from V and 0 bases from J, with 7 bases between. This CDR3 reads CASSTGLNTEAFF. The CDR3 bases are TGTGCCAGCAGCACAGGGTTGAACACTGAAGCTTTCTTT.

The V gene is TRBV20-1, the J gene TRBJ1-5; D possibly corresponds to TRBD1 (5 bases). Deletions cut 3 bases from V and 7 bases from J, with 13 bases between. This CDR3 has 13 residues. CDR1 is DFQATT, CDR2 SNEGSKA, per germline (reference sequence). The CDR3 loop reads CSASTRGGQPQHF. CDR3 nucleotide sequence: TGCAGTGCTAGTACAAGGGGAGGGCAGCCCCAGCATTTT.

The chain employs TRBV2 and TRBJ1-5, with a tentative D call TRBD1 (6 bases). V lost 5 bases to trimming and J lost 0 bases, with 11 bases between them. This CDR3 has 15 amino acids. The V gene's germline CDR1 is SNHLY and CDR2 FYNNEI. The CDR3 is CASSPDRFSNQPQHF. The DNA for the CDR3 is TGTGCCAGCAGTCCTGACAGGTTTAGCAATCAGCCCCAGCATTTT.

The gene calls are TRBV7-8 and TRBJ1-3; no firm D call. The CDR3 contains 16 residues. Trimming shortened V by 5 bases and J by 0 bases, and 14 bases separated the two germline ends. Germline-derived CDR1 and CDR2 are SGHVS and FQNEAQ. The CDR3 loop is CASSLQAVDSGNTIYF. The CDR3 nucleotides read TGTGCCAGCAGCCTCCAAGCCGTAGACTCTGGAAACACCATATATTTT.

The rearrangement links TRBV10-1 to TRBJ1-6; 10 bases align to TRBD1. V gave up 7 bases and J gave up 10 bases; unmatched junction bases: 13. Looked up from germline, CDR1 is WNHNN and CDR2 is SYGVQD (reference sequence). This CDR3 contains 16 residues. As DNA, the CDR3 is TGCGCCAGCACTTTTAATTGGGACAGGGGAGGGTCACCCCTCCACTTT. Translation gives CASTFNWDRGGSPLHF.